These 11 T cell receptor beta chains share one sample of origin, sequenced in a study of regulatory T cells in long-lasting Graves disease. Combining iRepertoire HTBI primers with Arm-PCR of CDR3 regions, the authors built TCR beta libraries. TCRdb passed the multiplex PCR reads through MiXCR, listing each CDR3 protein once. The data contain about 540,000 distinct CDR3 sequences, approximately 15% of them singletons. As for time point: newly diagnosed GD, antithyroid drugs for less than 3 months. Researchers made the TCR library from RNA that was extracted from PBMCs. These data also featured in a second study, about T cells in Graves' hyperthyroidism and ophthalmopathy.

The sample in question was peripheral blood mononuclear cells (PBMCs), obtained at new diagnosis, from a patient treated with antithyroid drugs. The source of these receptors is a man aged 25 to 40 with Graves disease.

In its sample, this clonotype was seen a few times. The V and J genes are TRBV18 and TRBJ2-5; D is possibly TRBD1 (5 bases). Deletions cut 2 bases from V and 6 bases from J, with 7 bases between. CDR1 KGHSH and CDR2 LQKENI come from the germline V gene. The CDR3 is 12 amino acids. This CDR3 reads CASSPGAKTQYF. The CDR3 DNA sequence: TGTGCCAGCTCACCAGGGGCTAAGACCCAGTACTTC.

Of note for this clonotype: A read error may account for a junction end that differs from germline. The rearrangement links TRBV5-1 to TRBJ1-1; tentative D call: TRBD1 (6 bases). The germline V gene has CDR1 SGHRS and CDR2 YFSETQ. The CDR3 is 15 amino acids. This CDR3 is CASSSTGQFNTEAFF. The CDR3 coding sequence is TGTGCCAGCAGCTCGACCGGACAGTTCAACACTGAAGCTTTCTTT.

There are many counts of this clonotype. The V gene is TRBV27, the J gene TRBJ2-1; 7 positions match TRBD1. This CDR3 comprises 14 residues. Unmatched junction bases numbered 5, after V lost 2 bases and J lost 7 bases. CDR1 MNHEY and CDR2 SMNVEV come from the germline V gene (reference sequence). The CDR3 DNA reads TGTGCCAGCAGTTTAGAGACAGGGTGGAATGAGCAGTTCTTC. Translation: CASSLETGWNEQFF.

In regard to this clonotype: A single base separates this from a much larger clone, so it may be a read error. This chain connects TRBV7-9 to TRBJ2-2, with D possibly being TRBD2 (6 bases). CDR1 and CDR2 (germline): SEHNR, FQNEAQ (reference sequence). The CDR3 runs to 16 residues. CDR3 sequence reads: CAGSSATRGWTGELFF. As DNA, the CDR3 is TGTGCCGGCAGCTCCGCTACCCGGGGGTGGACCGGGGAGCTGTTTTTT.

This clonotype was counted at least ten times. The rearrangement joins TRBV19 to TRBJ2-7; TRBD1 matches at 8 bases. Germline loops: CDR1 LNHDA, CDR2 SQIVND (reference sequence). The CDR3 contains 15 residues. With V trimmed by 3 bases and J by 1 base, 5 bases remained unmatched. DNA of the CDR3: TGTGCCAGTAGTATCCAGGGGGCGGATTCCTACGAGCAGTACTTC. Amino acid sequence: CASSIQGADSYEQYF.

This clonotype has ten or more counts. The chain couples TRBV29-1 to TRBJ2-2; TRBD1 agrees at 10 bases. Germline V lookup: CDR1 SQVTM, CDR2 ANQGSEA. Unmatched junction bases numbered 4, after V lost 5 bases and J lost 4 bases. The CDR3 sequence is 14 residues long. This CDR3 reads CSVRQGALTGELFF. In nucleotides, the CDR3 is TGCAGCGTTCGACAGGGGGCGCTCACCGGGGAGCTGTTTTTT.

This clonotype was counted many times. The chain employs TRBV20-1 and TRBJ2-1; D not certain. Germline CDR1 DFQATT, CDR2 SNEGSKA (reference sequence). Trimming removed 7 bases at V and 1 base at J, with 11 bases between. CDR3 length: 13 residues. CDR3 DNA sequence: TGCAGTGTCGGGCATGGGTCCTACAATGAGCAGTTCTTC. It codes for CSVGHGSYNEQFF.

The chain recombines TRBV20-1 with TRBJ1-2, with 9 positions matching TRBD1. CDR3 length: 13 residues. Germline lookup yields CDR1 DFQATT and CDR2 SNEGSKA (reference sequence). CDR3 DNA sequence: TGCAGCCCCGAGACAGGGGGTAACTATGGCTACACCTTC. This gives the protein CSPETGGNYGYTF.

Concerning this clonotype itself: Because it lacks the conserved phenylalanine or tryptophan at the end, this CDR3 is likely a read error. In nucleotides, the CDR3 is TGTGCCAGCAGCGATGACAGGGCCTATGGCTACACCCTC. This sequence encodes CASSDDRAYGYTL. The chain has TRBV6-1 and TRBJ1-2; 7 bases agree with TRBD1. V lost 6 bases and J lost 4; bases outside the gene matches: 5. CDR3 length equals 13 residues. Germline CDR1 and CDR2: MNHNS and SASEGT.

Concerning this clonotype: A read error may be the cause here, since a much bigger clone is one base away. The chain links TRBV27 to TRBJ2-5; D remains ambiguous. Germline assignment: CDR1 MNHEY and CDR2 SMNVEV (reference sequence). This CDR3 comprises 14 residues. For the CDR3, the DNA is TGTGCCAGCAGTCTCATTCTCAACGCGGAGACCCGGTACTTC. Its translation is CASSLILNAETRYF.

This clonotype was detected ten times or more. V and J are TRBV20-1 and TRBJ1-2; TRBD1 matches at 7 bases. The V gene end was trimmed by 6 bases and the J gene end by 8 bases; junction bases not matched to a gene: 15. The CDR3 length is 14 residues. CDR1 and CDR2 from the germline V gene are DFQATT and SNEGSKA (reference sequence). Written as DNA, the CDR3 is TGCAGTGCACCGAGGCCAGGGGGGACAGACGGCTACACCTTC. It codes for CSAPRPGGTDGYTF.